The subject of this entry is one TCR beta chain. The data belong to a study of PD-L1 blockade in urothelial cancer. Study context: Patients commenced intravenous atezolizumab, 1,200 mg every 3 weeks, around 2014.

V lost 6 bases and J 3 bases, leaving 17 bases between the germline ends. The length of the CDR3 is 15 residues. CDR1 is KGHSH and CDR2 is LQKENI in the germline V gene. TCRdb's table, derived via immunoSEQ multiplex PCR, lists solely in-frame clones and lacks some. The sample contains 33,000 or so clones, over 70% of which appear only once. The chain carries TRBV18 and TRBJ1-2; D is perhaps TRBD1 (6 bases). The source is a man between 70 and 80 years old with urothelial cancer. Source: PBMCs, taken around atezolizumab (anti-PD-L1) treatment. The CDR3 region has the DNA TGTGCCAGCTCCCAGTCCGGGGGGGCGGACTATGGCTACACCTTC. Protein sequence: CASSQSGGADYGYTF.